The present TCR beta chain was sequenced within a study of blood T cell repertoires in COVID-19. Study-wide context: From the United States, Italy and Spain came samples of acute and convalescent COVID-19. PBMCs, B-cell-depleted T cells, or T cells provided the cDNA or gDNA that made up the material.

As handled by the study authors: How many nucleated cells were present was estimated from reference gene primer amplification. Assay: immunoSEQ multiplex PCR; the TCRdb copy retains only in-frame clones and omits some. Clone size and the V and J calls come from that table; the DNA yielded D and trimming. The data show around 160,000 clones, around 86% seen once. From germline, CDR1 is DFQATT and CDR2 SNEGSKA (reference sequence). V was trimmed by 3 bases and J by 3 bases, leaving 23 bases between them. The CDR3 is 17 residues long. This clone was observed a single time. The clonotype originates from an elderly man with acute or convalescent COVID-19. Source material: peripheral blood. The chain carries TRBV20-1 and TRBJ1-1; D remains unclear. The CDR3 DNA sequence: TGCAGTGCTAGTCGCACGTGGAGCCTATCGGCGGACACTGAAGCTTTCTTT. It is translated as CSASRTWSLSADTEAFF.